The source of this T cell receptor (beta chain) is a study of identical twins (dated by TCRdb to about 2016). Regarding the research as a whole: The study deep-sequenced TCR alpha and beta repertoires from monozygotic twins, unrelated adults of various ages and cord blood to test whether fetal clonotypes persist. To rule out contamination, replicate twin experiments were performed at different times with different library preparation protocols.

Beyond this particular receptor, the publication reports: Recombination models systematically underestimated out-of-frame TCR alpha sharing in monozygotic twins but agreed with sharing between unrelated individuals. Because the same donors could not be followed over many years, conclusions were based on cross-sectional statistical analysis. Out-of-frame TCR alpha sequences shared between twins showed an excess of low generation-probability sequences compared with coincidental sharing between unrelated individuals. A weaker excess of twin sharing was found in beta out-of-frame sequences because the signal-to-noise ratio was lowered by fewer shared sequences. Invariant T cells such as MAIT and iNKT could partly confound zero-insertion analyses, though diverse VJ usage argued against this for most clonotypes. Abundant cord blood beta clonotypes had fewer insertions, young adult naive repertoires showed a similar but weaker trend, and memory repertoires showed no such trend.

Per the germline V gene, LGHNA is the CDR1 and YSLEER is the CDR2. Ends trimmed: V by 0 bases, J by 7 bases; bases unmatched to a gene: 10. The CDR3 goes from the cysteine to the phenylalanine over 19 residues. The read is trimmed to its CDR3 DNA, 57 bases read in frame from base 1. This clonotype showed up many times. Its specific antigen is unknown. Nothing much larger sits one base from this clone, and base qualities are not available. All donors were healthy Caucasians. The twin cohort comprised three pairs of female monozygotic twins, all aged roughly 18 to 29 years. Positive isolation kits from Invitrogen were used to isolate the CD4+ and CD8+ T cell populations. The library relied on 5' RACE. Reads for this sample came from an Illumina HiSeq 2000. Template switching added a universal primer binding site, and the final cDNA carried a unique molecular identifier that allowed TCR cDNA molecules to be counted accurately. First-strand cDNA for TCR alpha and beta chains was synthesized from specific primers in the conserved constant-segment region. To control for contamination, every cDNA library carried two barcodes: a SMART-Mk sample barcode plus Illumina barcodes. Two successive PCR steps introduced TruSeq adapter sequences along with Illumina sample barcodes. The TCR alpha and beta cDNA libraries were sequenced on the Illumina HiSeq platform using custom primers. The paper's data handling went like this. Unique molecular identifiers were extracted from raw reads with MiGEC, and CDR3 positions were determined with MiXCR. Recombination models were inferred per individual with the repgenHMM and IGoR tools using an EM algorithm. The tcR package in R was used for shared clonotype analysis, with sharing normalized by the product of cloneset sizes. To study raw recombination without the effects of thymic and clonal selection, out-of-frame nonproductive sequences were analyzed. TCRdb handled the public reads itself, with Q25 trimming in fastp and clone calling in MiXCR, and kept productive beta chains. Each entry is one CDR3 protein sequence, shown with its most common DNA and genes. TCRdb's processing, not the authors', yielded these V and J calls. Counted in this sample were under 300,000 distinct CDR3 sequences; 6.5% of them appeared once. The ten largest clones capture roughly 15% of the sample.

This sample also appeared in a second study, on T cells expressing NK-cell markers. That second report states: TCR beta-chain repertoires were profiled in sorted CD3+CD56+NKG2C+, CD3+CD56+NKG2C- and CD3+CD56-NKG2C+ T-cell subsets from seven or eight donors. Among the eight sequenced donors, only one was HCMV-seronegative, while the other seven were HCMV-seropositive. To restrict sorting to alphabetaTCR-expressing T cells, an anti-gammadeltaTCR antibody was added in several experiments. In roughly 6 donors, the dominant CD3+CD56+NKG2C+ clonotypes ranked among the top 10 CD8+ clonotypes, making up roughly 1.0-8% of CD8+ T cells. Those dominant clonotypes were again the most abundant among CD3+CD56-NKG2C+ cells in a few donors, at about 28.3-60.1%. It remained unclear whether the expanded NKG2C-expressing T cell clones were specific for HCMV antigens. The study sequenced eight donors, all healthy volunteers chosen at random: three men and five women. To determine HCMV serostatus, a commercial ELISA kit was used to detect HCMV-specific IgG in serum. MIGEC was used to demultiplex reads and group the reads by UMI, and MiTCR was used to assemble and quantify clonotypes. Only TCR cDNA sequences supported by at least two reads were kept to exclude erroneous sequences. The tcR package was used for downstream repertoire analysis, and clonotypes were matched between fractions using CDR3 nucleotide sequence together with V segment. Antigen specificity was annotated against VDJdb with VDJmatch, allowing one amino acid substitution in CDR3.

This clonotype was obtained from a young woman in good health. The V and J segments used are TRBV4-3 and TRBJ2-1; 15 bases in between match TRBD2. The sequenced sample consisted of CD8+ T cells sorted from blood. CDR3 loop: CASSQDWTSGRAGMNEQFF. The DNA sequence follows: TGCGCCAGCAGCCAAGATTGGACTAGCGGGAGGGCCGGAATGAATGAGCAGTTCTTC.